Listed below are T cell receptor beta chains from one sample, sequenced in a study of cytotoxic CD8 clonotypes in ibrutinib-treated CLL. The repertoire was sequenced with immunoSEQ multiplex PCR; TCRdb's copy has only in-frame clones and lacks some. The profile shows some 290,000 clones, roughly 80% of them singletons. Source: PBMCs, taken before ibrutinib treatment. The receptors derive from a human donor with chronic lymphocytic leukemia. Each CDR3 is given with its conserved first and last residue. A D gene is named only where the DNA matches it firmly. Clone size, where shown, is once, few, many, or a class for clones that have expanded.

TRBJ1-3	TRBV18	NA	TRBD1	CASSPPGTGRNTIYF	TGTGCCAGCTCACCACCCGGGACAGGGAGGAACACCATATATTTT
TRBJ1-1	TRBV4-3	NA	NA	CASSQVTGVTEAFF	TGCGCCAGCAGCCAAGTTACAGGAGTGACTGAAGCTTTCTTT
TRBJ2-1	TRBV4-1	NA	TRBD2	CASSKLPGLASNNEQFF	TGCGCCAGCAGCAAATTACCGGGACTAGCGAGCAACAATGAGCAGTTCTTC
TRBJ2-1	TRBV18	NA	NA	CASSPQGHMNEQFF	TGTGCCAGCTCCCCCCAGGGCCACATGAATGAGCAGTTCTTC
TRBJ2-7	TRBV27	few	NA	CASSFSGTSYEQYF	TGTGCCAGCAGTTTTTCTGGCACCTCCTACGAGCAGTACTTC
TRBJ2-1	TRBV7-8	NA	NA	CASRLKASVGEQFF	TGTGCCAGCAGACTAAAGGCCTCCGTCGGTGAGCAGTTCTTC
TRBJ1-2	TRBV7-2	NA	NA	CASSLATNYGYTF	TGTGCCAGCAGCTTAGCTACGAACTATGGCTACACCTTC
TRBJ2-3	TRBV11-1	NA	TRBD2	CASSPGELAGGTDTQYF	TGTGCCAGCAGCCCAGGGGAGCTAGCGGGTGGCACAGATACGCAGTATTTT
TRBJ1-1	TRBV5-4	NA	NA	CASSLASGGNTEAFF	TGTGCCAGCAGCTTGGCTTCGGGAGGCAACACTGAAGCTTTCTTT
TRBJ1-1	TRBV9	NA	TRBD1	CASSELDRAGTEAFF	TGTGCCAGCAGCGAACTCGACAGGGCGGGCACTGAAGCTTTCTTT
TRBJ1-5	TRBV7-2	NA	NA	CASSSGVFGPQHF	TGTGCCAGCAGCTCAGGGGTATTTGGGCCCCAGCATTTT
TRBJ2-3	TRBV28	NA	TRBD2	CASLAGGYTDTQYF	TGTGCCAGCCTAGCGGGAGGGTACACAGATACGCAGTATTTT
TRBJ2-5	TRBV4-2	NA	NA	CASSQVSGHLDGAETQYF	TGTGCCAGCAGCCAAGTTTCCGGACATCTTGACGGTGCGGAGACCCAGTACTTC
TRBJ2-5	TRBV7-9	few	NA	CASGGLQETQYF	TGTGCCAGCGGGGGACTGCAAGAGACCCAGTACTTC
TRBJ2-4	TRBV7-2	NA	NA	CASSLVEGAKNIQYF	TGTGCCAGCAGCTTAGTCGAGGGGGCCAAAAACATTCAGTACTTC
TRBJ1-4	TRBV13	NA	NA	CASSFGGRREKLFF	TGTGCCAGCAGCTTTGGAGGGCGCCGTGAAAAACTGTTTTTT
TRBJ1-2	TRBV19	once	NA	CASSIPSGSHGYTF	TGTGCCAGTAGTATTCCGTCCGGGTCGCATGGCTACACCTTC
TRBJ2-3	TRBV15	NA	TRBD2	CATSRAGGLDTQYF	TGTGCCACCAGCAGAGCGGGAGGGCTAGATACGCAGTATTTT
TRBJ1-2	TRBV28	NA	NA	CASSLRGLYGYTF	TGTGCCAGCAGTCTCCGGGGTCTCTATGGCTACACCTTC
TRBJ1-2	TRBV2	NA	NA	CASSERGATSNYGYTF	TGTGCCAGCAGTGAAAGGGGGGCGACATCGAACTATGGCTACACCTTC
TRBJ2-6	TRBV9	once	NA	CASSRTITGANVLTF	TGTGCCAGCAGCCGGACAATAACTGGGGCCAACGTCCTGACTTTC
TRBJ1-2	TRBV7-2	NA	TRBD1	CASDLDAGGSGYTF	TGTGCCAGCGACCTAGACGCAGGGGGAAGTGGCTACACCTTC
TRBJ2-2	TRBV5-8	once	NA	CASSADLGSGELFF	TGTGCCAGCAGCGCCGACCTGGGGTCCGGGGAGCTGTTTTTT
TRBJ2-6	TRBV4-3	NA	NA	CASSQDRYRNGANVLTF	TGCGCCAGCAGCCAAGATAGGTACCGAAATGGGGCCAACGTCCTGACTTTC
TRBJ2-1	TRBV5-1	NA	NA	CASRYMIGTDSYNEQFF	TGCGCCAGCAGATATATGATTGGGACCGACTCCTACAATGAGCAGTTCTTC
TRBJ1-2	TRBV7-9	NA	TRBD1	CASSERQGPTYGYTF	TGTGCCAGCAGCGAGAGACAGGGACCAACTTATGGCTACACCTTC
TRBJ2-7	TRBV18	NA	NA	CASSQGRDYEQYF	TGTGCCAGCTCCCAAGGAAGGGACTACGAGCAGTACTTC
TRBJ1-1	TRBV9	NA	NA	CASSFSGGEWDTEAFF	TGTGCCAGCAGCTTCTCGGGAGGGGAATGGGACACTGAAGCTTTCTTT
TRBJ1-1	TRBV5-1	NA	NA	CASSDRQDETEAFF	TGCGCCAGCAGCGACAGACAGGATGAGACTGAAGCTTTCTTT
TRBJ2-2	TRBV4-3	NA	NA	CASSQDILASYTGELFF	TGCGCCAGCAGTCAAGATATCCTAGCGTCGTACACCGGGGAGCTGTTTTTT
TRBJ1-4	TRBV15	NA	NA	CATSRFGATNEKLFF	TGTGCCACCAGCAGATTTGGTGCAACTAATGAAAAACTGTTTTTT
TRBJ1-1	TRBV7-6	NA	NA	CASSLGGGLEAFF	TGTGCCAGCAGCCTTGGAGGGGGTCTTGAAGCTTTCTTT
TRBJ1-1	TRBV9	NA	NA	CASSGVGFNTEAFF	TGTGCCAGCAGCGGCGTAGGGTTTAACACTGAAGCTTTCTTT
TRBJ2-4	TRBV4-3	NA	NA	CASSQMSGSENIQYF	TGCGCCAGCAGCCAAATGTCAGGGTCCGAAAACATTCAGTACTTC
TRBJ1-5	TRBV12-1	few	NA	CASSFRSFPDGKGAQHF	TGTGCCAGCAGCTTTCGGTCCTTTCCCGACGGGAAAGGAGCCCAGCATTTT
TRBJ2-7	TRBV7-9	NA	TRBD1	CASSTGTVYTYEQYF	TGTGCCAGCAGCACCGGGACAGTATATACCTACGAGCAGTACTTC
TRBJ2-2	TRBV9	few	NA	CASSVAGRDTGELFF	TGTGCCAGCAGCGTAGCCGGCAGGGACACCGGGGAGCTGTTTTTT
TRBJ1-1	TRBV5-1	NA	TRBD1	CASSPGQVAEAFF	TGCGCCAGCAGCCCGGGACAGGTGGCTGAAGCTTTCTTT
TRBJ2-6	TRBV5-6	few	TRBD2	CASSGLALEISGANVLTF	TGTGCCAGCAGCGGACTAGCGCTAGAAATCTCTGGGGCCAACGTCCTGACTTTC
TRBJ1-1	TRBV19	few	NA	CASSMTRDTEAFF	TGTGCCAGTAGTATGACGCGGGACACTGAAGCTTTCTTT
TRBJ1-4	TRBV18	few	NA	CASSQSRSNEKLFF	TGTGCCAGCTCACAATCCCGGTCTAATGAAAAACTGTTTTTT
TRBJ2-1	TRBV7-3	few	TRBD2	CASSSPGLAGGSYNEQFF	TGTGCCAGCAGCTCTCCGGGACTAGCGGGAGGGAGTTACAATGAGCAGTTCTTC